Listed below are T cell receptor beta chains from one sample, sequenced in a study of cytomegalovirus exposure and HLA in healthy donors. The repertoire was sequenced with immunoSEQ multiplex PCR; TCRdb's copy has only in-frame clones and lacks some. The repertoire holds about 260,000 clones, 80% to 90% seen once, with about 2% in the top ten. Sequences were obtained from PBMCs. The origin of the receptors is a woman between 35 and 50 years old in good health and CMV-seropositive. The CDR3 runs from the conserved cysteine through the conserved F or W. D genes are given only for firm matches. Clone size is not always given. Where it is, it says once, few, many or a class for expanded clones.

len	abundance	d_gene	v_gene	j_gene	CDR3aa	CDR3nt
16	few	TRBD1	TRBV6-1	TRBJ2-7	CASSEAPGQGSYEQYF	TGTGCCAGCAGTGAAGCGCCGGGACAGGGGTCCTACGAGCAGTACTTC
15	-	TRBD2	TRBV7-8	TRBJ2-2	CASRYSGSGPGELFF	TGTGCCAGCAGGTACAGCGGGAGTGGACCCGGGGAGCTGTTTTTT
17	-	-	TRBV6-1	TRBJ1-6	CASSELGSGQYNSPLHF	TGTGCCAGCAGTGAACTCGGCTCAGGACAGTATAATTCACCCCTCCACTTT
18	-	TRBD2	TRBV11-3	TRBJ2-2	CASTGGLAGVKGTGELFF	TGTGCCAGCACCGGGGGACTAGCGGGAGTAAAGGGGACTGGGGAGCTGTTTTTT
14	-	TRBD1	TRBV7-9	TRBJ1-4	CASSPGTANEKLFF	TGTGCCAGCAGCCCCGGGACAGCTAATGAAAAACTGTTTTTT
15	-	-	TRBV28	TRBJ1-5	CASSISQGQSQPQHF	TGTGCCAGCAGTATTAGCCAGGGGCAGAGTCAGCCCCAGCATTTT
14	few	-	TRBV15	TRBJ1-2	CATSSEGDGVGYTF	TGTGCCACCAGCAGTGAGGGGGATGGGGTGGGCTACACCTTC
17	-	-	TRBV7-6	TRBJ1-4	CASSLIPGGSTNEKLFF	TGTGCCAGCAGCTTAATTCCCGGAGGTTCAACTAATGAAAAACTGTTTTTT
16	-	-	TRBV4-3	TRBJ1-3	CASSQAGLPPGNTIYF	TGCGCCAGCAGCCAAGCGGGACTACCCCCTGGAAACACCATATATTTT
15	-	-	TRBV5-6	TRBJ2-1	CASTLGVPGANEQFF	TGTGCCAGCACCTTAGGGGTCCCTGGTGCGAATGAGCAGTTCTTC
16	-	TRBD2	TRBV6-6	TRBJ2-2	CASRPGLAGDTGELFF	TGTGCCAGCAGACCGGGACTAGCGGGAGATACCGGGGAGCTGTTTTTT
14	-	-	TRBV9	TRBJ1-6	CASSVLQDNSPLHF	TGTGCCAGCAGCGTTTTACAGGATAATTCACCCCTCCACTTT
16	-	-	TRBV18	TRBJ1-6	CASSPRDKSGGSPLHF	TGTGCCAGCTCACCCCGGGACAAAAGCGGGGGATCACCCCTCCACTTT
14	-	-	TRBV9	TRBJ1-2	CASSVVPAGNGYTF	TGTGCCAGCAGCGTAGTCCCCGCAGGGAATGGCTACACCTTC
13	-	-	TRBV14	TRBJ1-4	CASSHSGGQKLFF	TGTGCCAGCAGCCATTCCGGAGGCCAAAAACTGTTTTTT
15	-	-	TRBV9	TRBJ2-1	CASSVDGNGFNEQFF	TGTGCCAGCAGCGTAGACGGGAACGGCTTCAATGAGCAGTTCTTC
14	-	TRBD1	TRBV5-1	TRBJ2-2	CASSWDRGTGELFF	TGCGCCAGCAGCTGGGACAGGGGGACCGGGGAGCTGTTTTTT
15	-	TRBD1	TRBV7-2	TRBJ1-1	CASSLERTGSTEAFF	TGTGCCAGCAGCTTAGAAAGGACAGGGTCGACTGAAGCTTTCTTT
14	-	-	TRBV9	TRBJ1-1	CASSVDLTGTEAFF	TGTGCCAGCAGCGTAGACCTGACGGGCACTGAAGCTTTCTTT
12	-	-	TRBV18	TRBJ1-2	CASSPNGYGYTF	TGTGCCAGCTCACCAAACGGCTATGGCTACACCTTC
16	-	TRBD2	TRBV5-4	TRBJ2-1	CASSLGTSGSGDEQFF	TGTGCCAGCAGCTTGGGGACTAGCGGGAGTGGGGATGAGCAGTTCTTC
15	-	TRBD2	TRBV7-2	TRBJ2-3	CASSSGGRAWDTQYF	TGTGCCAGCAGCTCGGGCGGGAGGGCCTGGGATACGCAGTATTTT
15	-	TRBD2	TRBV5-1	TRBJ2-3	CASSLDTGGSDTQYF	TGCGCCAGCAGCTTGGACACGGGAGGCAGCGATACGCAGTATTTT
15	-	-	TRBV27	TRBJ1-1	CASLTPRKGGTEAFF	TGTGCCAGCCTCACCCCGAGGAAGGGGGGGACTGAAGCTTTCTTT
16	-	-	TRBV19	TRBJ1-5	CASSIRASAGYQPQHF	TGTGCCAGTAGTATCCGAGCCTCGGCAGGGTACCAGCCCCAGCATTTT
15	-	-	TRBV6-1	TRBJ2-1	CASSEQGRGYNEQFF	TGTGCCAGCAGTGAACAGGGGAGGGGATACAATGAGCAGTTCTTC
14	-	-	TRBV28	TRBJ1-5	CASRQQGSNQPQHF	TGTGCCAGCAGGCAACAGGGCTCCAATCAGCCCCAGCATTTT
16	-	TRBD1	TRBV18	TRBJ2-4	CASSRDVTGGVDIQYF	TGTGCCAGCTCCAGAGACGTGACAGGGGGCGTTGACATTCAGTACTTC
17	-	TRBD1	TRBV19	TRBJ1-4	CASNTGDGTGLREKLFF	TGTGCCAGTAACACAGGGGACGGGACAGGGCTTCGGGAAAAACTGTTTTTT
14	-	TRBD1	TRBV15	TRBJ2-7	CATSREQGAGEQYF	TGTGCCACCAGCAGAGAACAGGGGGCGGGGGAGCAGTACTTC
13	-	-	TRBV28	TRBJ2-7	CASSLTGAYEQYF	TGTGCCAGCAGTTTGACAGGAGCCTACGAGCAGTACTTC
14	-	-	TRBV5-1	TRBJ2-7	CASSPVTVSYEQYF	TGCGCCAGCAGCCCCGTAACAGTCTCCTACGAGCAGTACTTC
15	-	TRBD1	TRBV18	TRBJ1-5	CASSPGQNSNQPQHF	TGTGCCAGCTCGCCGGGACAGAATAGCAATCAGCCCCAGCATTTT
16	few	TRBD2	TRBV30	TRBJ2-2	CAWSREAGVVIGELFF	TGTGCCTGGAGTCGGGAGGCGGGAGTGGTGATCGGGGAGCTGTTTTTT
14	-	-	TRBV7-9	TRBJ1-3	CASSSTETRDTIYF	TGTGCCAGCAGTTCCACCGAAACTCGGGACACCATATATTTT
16	-	TRBD1	TRBV27	TRBJ2-2	CASRSSGTGTTGELFF	TGTGCCAGCAGATCATCCGGGACAGGGACCACCGGGGAGCTGTTTTTT
12	once	-	TRBV11-3	TRBJ1-1	CASPRREAEAFF	TGTGCCAGCCCTCGGCGGGAGGCTGAAGCTTTCTTT
15	-	TRBD1	TRBV30	TRBJ1-2	CAWSVGTEGNYGYTF	TGTGCCTGGAGTGTAGGGACAGAGGGGAACTATGGCTACACCTTC
16	-	-	TRBV7-6	TRBJ2-3	CASSLVAGSAGDTQYF	TGTGCCAGCAGCTTAGTTGCGGGATCCGCCGGAGATACGCAGTATTTT
14	-	-	TRBV7-3	TRBJ2-3	CASSTIGPTDTQYF	TGTGCCAGCAGCACGATTGGGCCTACAGATACGCAGTATTTT
14	-	-	TRBV10-3	TRBJ2-7	CAISESVWADEQYF	TGTGCCATCAGTGAGTCGGTGTGGGCAGACGAGCAGTACTTC
14	-	-	TRBV7-2	TRBJ1-1	CASSLDRGYTEAFF	TGTGCCAGCAGCTTGGATCGGGGGTACACTGAAGCTTTCTTT